This entry lists 26 T cell receptor beta chains sequenced from one sample in a study of Ad26.COV2.S vaccination and SARS-CoV-2 variants. Stated treatment: some 20 received Ad26.COV2.S at low or high dose, single or two shots; about five received placebo; per-sample allocation not given. Sampling took place 63 days after the first vaccine or placebo injection. TCRdb's copy holds only in-frame clones and misses some; the assay was immunoSEQ multiplex PCR. The sample lists 300,000 to 400,000 clones, 88% occurring once. The sample was peripheral blood, taken in a trial of Ad26.COV2.S vaccine versus placebo. Receptors originate from a person aged 18-60 years who received the Ad26.COV2.S COVID-19 vaccine or a placebo.

This clone has only a few counts. The V and J genes are TRBV2 and TRBJ1-3, with a tentative D call TRBD1 (5 bases). CDR1 SNHLY and CDR2 FYNNEI come from the germline V gene. This CDR3 has 12 residues. V was clipped by 10 bases and J by 4 bases, with 11 bases between them. The CDR3 region is CATSGVGNTIYF. The CDR3 DNA is TGTGCCACCTCGGGGGTCGGAAACACCATATATTTT.

This clone has a handful of counts. The CDR3 region is CAWSPTSNQPQHF. In nucleotides, the CDR3 is TGTGCCTGGAGTCCGACGAGCAATCAGCCCCAGCATTTT. The chain uses TRBV30 and TRBJ1-5; D uncertain. Germline CDR1 reads GTSNPN; CDR2 reads SVGIG (reference sequence). This CDR3 contains 13 residues. V was cut by 2 bases and J by 1 base, with 6 bases left in between.

V is TRBV7-2 and J is TRBJ2-7, with TRBD1 identical over 8 bases. CDR3 length: 15 amino acids. Germline values: CDR1 SGHTA, CDR2 FQGNSA. V lost 9 bases, J lost 3 bases, and 13 bases stayed unmatched. The CDR3 region has the DNA TGTGCCAGTCGCCGTGAATTGACAGGGGTCTACGAGCAGTACTTC. Translated: CASRRELTGVYEQYF.

In its sample, this clone was seen once. This chain uses TRBV27 with TRBJ2-3; 9 nucleotides align to TRBD2. This CDR3 spans 16 amino acids. Germline-derived CDR1 and CDR2 are MNHEY and SMNVEV (reference sequence). J lost 3 bases, V lost 2 bases, and 6 bases had no gene match. The DNA for the CDR3 is TGTGCCAGCAGTTTACGCGCTAGCGGGGTGACAGATACGCAGTATTTT. Its protein product is CASSLRASGVTDTQYF.

The rearrangement links TRBV19 to TRBJ2-7; 10 bases match TRBD2. The junction had 9 bases not matched to a gene; V was cut back by 4 bases and J by 3 bases. The CDR3 spans 16 residues. From germline, CDR1 is LNHDA and CDR2 SQIVND (reference sequence). The DNA for the CDR3 is TGTGCCAGTAGTACTTTCTCTAGCGGGAGACTCTACGAGCAGTACTTC. Its translation is CASSTFSSGRLYEQYF.

This chain joins TRBV29-1 and TRBJ1-5; no reliable D call. V was cut by 4 bases and J by 4 bases, with 11 bases left in between. The CDR3 covers 13 residues. The germline V gene encodes CDR1 SQVTM and CDR2 ANQGSEA. CDR3 bases: TGCAGCGTTGGTGGTGGGGAGAATCAGCCCCAGCATTTT. Its translation is CSVGGGENQPQHF.

The chain combines TRBV7-9 with TRBJ1-5; D gene uncertain. Looked up from germline, CDR1 is SEHNR and CDR2 is FQNEAQ (reference sequence). There are 14 residues in the CDR3. The ends were cut back, 2 bases at V and 3 bases at J, with 8 bases in the middle. CDR3 protein: CASSLTTDNQPQHF. The CDR3 coding sequence is TGTGCCAGCAGCTTAACGACTGACAATCAGCCCCAGCATTTT.

The gene calls are TRBV29-1 and TRBJ2-7, with D unclear. V shed 7 bases and J shed 0 bases, with 10 bases lying between them. This CDR3 has 12 amino acids. From germline, CDR1 is SQVTM and CDR2 ANQGSEA. The CDR3 bases are TGCAGCGCTGAGGAGAGCTCCTACGAGCAGTACTTC. As protein: CSAEESSYEQYF.

The J gene is TRBJ2-7, the V gene TRBV10-3; D uncertain. The CDR3 length is 12 residues. Trimming shortened V by 2 bases and J by 6 bases, and 8 bases separated the two germline ends. Germline V gene sequence: CDR1 ENHRY, CDR2 SYGVKD. In DNA form, the CDR3 reads TGTGCCATCAGTGAGCCAACACTCGAGCAGTACTTC. It codes for CAISEPTLEQYF.

V gene TRBV15 combines with J gene TRBJ2-3, with 7 nucleotides matching TRBD2. V lost 3 bases and J lost 3; bases outside the gene matches: 0. CDR1 and CDR2 (germline): LNHNV, YYDKDF (reference sequence). The CDR3 sequence is 13 residues long. CDR3 amino acids: CATSSGRTDTQYF. DNA for the CDR3: TGTGCCACCAGCAGCGGGAGGACAGATACGCAGTATTTT. Drawing the rest from reference TRBV15 and TRBJ2-3, the complete variable domain is DAMVIQNPRYQVTQFGKPVTLSCSQTLNHNVMYWYQQKSSQAPKLLFHYYDKDFNNEADTPDNFQSRRPNTSFCFLDIRSPGLGDTAMYLCATSSGRTDTQYFGPGTRLTVL.

The rearrangement links TRBV7-8 to TRBJ1-1; a possible D gene is TRBD1 (6 bases). Germline loops: CDR1 SGHVS, CDR2 FQNEAQ. The CDR3 spans 15 residues. V lost 4 bases and J lost 4, with 16 bases in between. CDR3 residues: CASSSQDKGGTEAFF. In nucleotides, the CDR3 is TGTGCCAGCAGCTCCCAGGACAAGGGGGGCACTGAAGCTTTCTTT.

The chain uses TRBV7-9 and TRBJ1-4, with D possibly matching TRBD1 (5 bases). Trimming left V 6 bases short and J 5 bases short, with 13 bases between. Germline loops: CDR1 SEHNR, CDR2 FQNEAQ (reference sequence). The CDR3 loop spans 14 amino acids. The CDR3 DNA follows: TGTGCCAGCAGACCGGGGGGGATGAATGAAAAACTGTTTTTT. This encodes CASRPGGMNEKLFF.

The genes are TRBV7-3 and TRBJ2-1; 8 positions agree with TRBD1. CDR3 length: 12 residues. CDR1 is SGHTA and CDR2 is FQGTGA in the germline V gene. Unmatched junction bases numbered 4, after V lost 5 bases and J lost 10 bases. The CDR3: CASSLDREEQFF. The CDR3 DNA sequence: TGTGCCAGCAGCCTGGACAGGGAAGAGCAGTTCTTC.

V gene TRBV19 combines with J gene TRBJ2-2, with D possibly being TRBD2 (7 bases). This CDR3 region has 15 residues. V was trimmed by 7 bases and J by 3 bases, leaving 15 bases between them. CDR1 and CDR2 from the germline V gene are LNHDA and SQIVND (reference sequence). CDR3: CASNGRGAHTGELFF. Here the CDR3 DNA reads TGTGCCAGTAATGGGAGGGGGGCCCACACCGGGGAGCTGTTTTTT.

This clone was counted once. One junction end does not reproduce the germline sequence, and a read error may be involved. V usage is TRBV7-7 and J usage is TRBJ2-3, with 8 nucleotides matching TRBD2. The CDR3 is 15 residues long. CDR1 and CDR2 from the germline V gene are SSHAT and FNYEAQ (reference sequence). CDR3 DNA: TGTGCTAGCAGCCCTAGGGCGGGGGGCGCAGATACGCAGTATTTT. It specifies CASSPRAGGADTQYF.

Concerning this clone: Mismatch with germline at one junction end may stem from a read error. The rearrangement uses TRBV9 and TRBJ1-4; 7 bases match TRBD1. The CDR3 sequence is 17 residues long. Germline V lookup: CDR1 SGDLS, CDR2 YYNGEE. CDR3 DNA sequence: TGTGCCAGCAGCTTCGGACAGGCTCGCTCCACTAGTGAAAAACTGTTTTTT. Translating it yields CASSFGQARSTSEKLFF.

This clone has a single count. The chain employs TRBV7-2 and TRBJ2-3, with 10 bases that match TRBD2. CDR1 is SGHTA and CDR2 is FQGNSA in the germline V gene. After removal of 3 bases from V and 4 bases from J, the junction contained 7 bases not matched to a gene. CDR3 length: 16 amino acids. Written as DNA, the CDR3 is TGTGCCAGCAGCTTTAGCGGGGGGCCTAGCTCAGATACGCAGTATTTT. Its translation: CASSFSGGPSSDTQYF.

This chain links TRBV10-1 with TRBJ1-5, with D possibly being TRBD1 (6 bases). The germline gives CDR1 WNHNN, CDR2 SYGVQD (reference sequence). V dropped 4 bases and J dropped 7 bases, with 26 bases sitting between them. The CDR3 sequence is 18 residues long. CDR3 coding DNA: TGCGCCAGCAGTGTTATGGGGCCTGGGGGGGGCCCGGGGCAGCCCCAGCATTTT. Protein product: CASSVMGPGGGPGQPQHF.

V usage is TRBV25-1 and J usage is TRBJ2-7, with D tentatively TRBD1 or TRBD2 (5 bases each). CDR3 length equals 15 residues. Germline values: CDR1 MGHDK, CDR2 SYGVNS. The V gene lost 5 bases and the J gene lost 3 bases, with 17 bases spanning the gap. The CDR3 DNA is TGTGCCAGCAGTCCCCATGGGGACCGAGGCTACGAGCAGTACTTC. Protein: CASSPHGDRGYEQYF.

The chain joins TRBV28 to TRBJ2-1; 10 nucleotides match TRBD2. The germline gives CDR1 MDHEN, CDR2 SYDVKM. J was trimmed by 7 bases and V by 1 base; bases with no gene match: 4. There are 15 residues in the CDR3. CDR3 loop: CASSLFLAGANEQFF. DNA for the CDR3: TGTGCCAGCAGTTTATTCCTAGCGGGAGCTAATGAGCAGTTCTTC.

This clone has only a few counts. This chain uses TRBV18 with TRBJ1-3; D unclear. Germline V lookup: CDR1 KGHSH, CDR2 LQKENI. The CDR3 consists of 14 residues. V lost 2 bases, J lost 8 bases, and 13 bases lay in between. The CDR3 nucleotides are TGTGCCAGCTCACCAAGGAATAAGGATTACACCATATATTTT. Protein sequence: CASSPRNKDYTIYF.

This chain joins TRBV30 and TRBJ1-4; D gene uncertain. The germline V gene encodes CDR1 GTSNPN and CDR2 SVGIG (reference sequence). The germline V and J ends were trimmed by 8 bases and 7 bases, with 20 bases remaining between them. The CDR3 loop spans 14 amino acids. Here the CDR3 reads CAQTLPGRLEKLFF. The CDR3 bases are TGTGCCCAGACCCTCCCGGGCAGACTTGAAAAACTGTTTTTT.

V and J are TRBV6-6 and TRBJ1-2; weak D call: TRBD1 (6 bases). The germline gives CDR1 MNHNY, CDR2 SVGAGI (reference sequence). The CDR3 covers 13 residues. Deletions cut 6 bases from V and 4 bases from J, with 12 bases between. CDR3 protein: CASSPADSYGYTF. Here the CDR3 DNA reads TGTGCCAGCAGCCCCGCGGACAGCTATGGCTACACCTTC.

This chain links TRBV18 with TRBJ2-7; 11 nucleotides agree with TRBD2. With V trimmed by 0 bases and J by 0 bases, 7 bases remained unmatched. CDR1 KGHSH and CDR2 LQKENI come from the germline V gene. The CDR3 covers 18 residues. CDR3 loop: CASSPPTSGATSSYEQYF. The DNA of the CDR3 is TGTGCCAGCTCACCACCGACTAGCGGGGCGACTAGCTCCTACGAGCAGTACTTC.

The rearrangement links TRBV27 to TRBJ2-1; no firm D call. V dropped 2 bases and J dropped 0 bases, with 8 bases sitting between them. CDR1 MNHEY and CDR2 SMNVEV come from the germline V gene (reference sequence). The CDR3 sequence is 15 residues long. CDR3 sequence (DNA): TGTGCCAGCAGTTTAAGGCAGGACTCCTACAATGAGCAGTTCTTC. Residues: CASSLRQDSYNEQFF.

CDR3 sequence (DNA): TGTGCCAGCAGCTTGCAGGTCAAGGATGGCTACACCTTC. This encodes CASSLQVKDGYTF. The chain links TRBV5-4 to TRBJ1-2; D is unclear. Trimming took off 1 base at V and 6 bases at J, with 10 bases between the two ends. The germline V gene encodes CDR1 SGHNT and CDR2 YYREEE (reference sequence). This CDR3 comprises 13 residues. The variable domain in full, with the rest retrieved from reference TRBV5-4 and TRBJ1-2, is ETGVTQSPTHLIKTRGQQVTLRCSSQSGHNTVSWYQQALGQGPQFIFQYYREEENGRGNFPPRFSGLQFPNYSSELNVNALELDDSALYLCASSLQVKDGYTFGSGTRLTVV.